This TCR beta chain was sequenced in a study of blood T cells in healthy people across ages. Study-wide points: Roughly linearly, TCR beta diversity per million T cells fell as age increased. More naive CD4+ cells and higher diversity marked long-lived donors relative to aged donors.

Primers used in a second PCR of roughly 6 to 12 cycles were a sample-barcoded 5' primer and a J-beta primer mix. TCRdb re-derived calls from the 5' RACE reads in MiXCR, one entry per CDR3 protein. Of about 1.5 million distinct CDR3 sequences in the sample, 35% to 45% were seen once. This clonotype has more than one count but fewer than ten. Its antigen remains unidentified. V dropped 1 base and J dropped 2 bases, with 12 bases sitting between them. The V gene's germline CDR1 is SGHTA and CDR2 FQGTGA. The CDR3 has 16 amino acids. The J gene is TRBJ2-1, the V gene TRBV7-3, with D unclear. This receptor was taken from a woman aged 18-29 years in good health. Sequences were obtained from blood. CDR3 DNA: TGTGCCAGCAGCTTAAATGGTGTTTCCACCTACAATGAGCAGTTCTTC. It yields the protein CASSLNGVSTYNEQFF.